This T cell receptor beta chain derives from a study of blood T cell repertoires in COVID-19 (dated by TCRdb to 2019 to 2021). For the wider study: Collaborator samples came from the United States, Italy and Spain and covered acute and convalescent phases of COVID-19. The samples were drawn from the first 160 participants of the ongoing ImmuneRACE study and from more than 1,000 subjects provided by 6 global collaborators. The prospective study material was composed of cDNA or gDNA derived from T cells, B-cell-depleted T cells, or PBMCs. Deeply sampled blood TCRbeta repertoires from subjects exposed to, actively infected with, or recovered from COVID-19 were included in the dataset. HLA class I and class II types, where available, came from metadata supplied by the sample provider rather than from assay-based typing. Nearly every sample came with metadata listing a de-identified subject ID, COVID-19 status, age in years and sex. The repertoires were made available in a free public database intended to serve as a resource for research on the immune response to SARS-CoV-2. Paper-wide results and their limitations: Clinical and demographic metadata were provided uncurated, with the amount varying by source and participant.

V and J lose 9 bases and 0 bases, and a span of 14 bases separates them. Taken from the germline V gene, the CDR1 and CDR2 loops are MDHEN and SYDVKM. The CDR3 holds 14 amino acids from the cysteine to the phenylalanine. The kept DNA is CDR3 alone, 42 bases in frame from the first base. TCRbeta CDR3 regions were amplified from genomic DNA using the immunoSEQ Assay, a bias-controlled multiplex PCR. Per the original workflow: The number of nucleated cells in each sample was estimated by amplification of reference gene primers within the assay. Sequence reads were collapsed and filtered to measure the absolute abundance of every unique TCRbeta CDR3 rearrangement. For each sample, productive Simpson clonality was calculated by taking the square root of Simpson's diversity index across productive rearrangements. TCRdb limited this immuneACCESS table to in-frame rearrangements with V and J called. A share of clones is missing; checked studies link under half to unresolved V genes, and the rest is unexplained. From that table come the V and J calls and clone size; the DNA was used to work out D and trimming. The sample table holds nearly 250,000 clones, of which around 89% were seen once. The ten most abundant clones make up 0.85% to 0.95% of the sample.

Participants in the prospective study were enrolled through a virtual design, were aged roughly 18 to 90 years, and lived in about two dozen United States geographic areas. In the prospective study, cohorts were assigned on the basis of participant-reported clinical history obtained from a screening survey and a study questionnaire. Exposed participants had been in contact with someone with a PCR-confirmed or clinician-diagnosed COVID-19 case within 2 weeks of study entry. Each participant in the prospective study had whole blood, serum and a nasopharyngeal or oropharyngeal swab collected by mobile phlebotomists. Additional blood draws and questionnaires over an approximately two-month period could optionally be provided by prospective study participants. Before DNA extraction, blood samples from the prospective study were shipped at room temperature or frozen. Note on this clone: Its specific antigen is unknown. Base-call qualities are not available, and no considerably larger clone is one nucleotide away.

This TCR derives from a man between 45 and 60 years old who had been exposed to COVID-19. The chain joins TRBV28 to TRBJ1-2; TRBD1 is a possible D gene, resting on 6 matching bases. Specimen: PBMCs or T cells enriched from blood (not recorded which). The nucleotide sequence reads TGTGCCAGTAGACTCAGGACAGCTAACTATGGCTACACCTTC. Its amino acids are CASRLRTANYGYTF.